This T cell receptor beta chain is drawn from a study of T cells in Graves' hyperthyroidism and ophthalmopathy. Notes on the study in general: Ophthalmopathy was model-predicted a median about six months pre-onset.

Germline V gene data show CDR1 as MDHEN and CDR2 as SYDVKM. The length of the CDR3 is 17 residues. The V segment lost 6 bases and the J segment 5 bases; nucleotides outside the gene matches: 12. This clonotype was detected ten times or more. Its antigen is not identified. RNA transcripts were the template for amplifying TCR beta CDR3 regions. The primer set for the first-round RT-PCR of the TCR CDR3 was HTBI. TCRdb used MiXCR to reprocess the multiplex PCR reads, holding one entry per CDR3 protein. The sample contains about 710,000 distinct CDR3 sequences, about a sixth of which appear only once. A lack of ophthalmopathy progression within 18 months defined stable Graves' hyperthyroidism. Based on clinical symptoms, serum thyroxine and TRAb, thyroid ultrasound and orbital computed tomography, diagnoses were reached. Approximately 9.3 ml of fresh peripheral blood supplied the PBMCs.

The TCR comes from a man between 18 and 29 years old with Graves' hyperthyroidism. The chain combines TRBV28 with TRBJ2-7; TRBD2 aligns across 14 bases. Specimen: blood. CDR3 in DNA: TGTGCCAGCAGCTTCAGGGGACTAGCGGGAGATCCCGACGAGCAGTACTTC. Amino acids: CASSFRGLAGDPDEQYF.